Below are 27 T cell receptor beta chains sequenced from a single sample in a study of blood T cell repertoires in COVID-19. Clones were read by immunoSEQ multiplex PCR, and TCRdb kept only the in-frame ones, dropping some. Of around 480,000 clones listed, around 90% were seen once; the top ten hold about 0.7%. Input material: PBMCs or T cells enriched from blood (not recorded which). These receptors originate from a woman aged 18-29 years who had recovered from COVID-19.

The gene calls are TRBV2 and TRBJ1-5; possibly TRBD1 for D (6 bases). This CDR3 has 13 residues. Germline loops: CDR1 SNHLY, CDR2 FYNNEI. V lost 8 bases and J lost 7, with 15 bases in between. The CDR3 here is CASGQERGQPQHF. The CDR3 DNA is TGTGCCAGCGGCCAAGAGAGGGGGCAGCCCCAGCATTTT.

The chain carries TRBV20-1 and TRBJ2-7; 15 nucleotides line up with TRBD2. CDR3 size: 15 residues. The germline gives CDR1 DFQATT, CDR2 SNEGSKA (reference sequence). With 3 bases clipped from V and 7 bases from J, the junction kept 7 bases outside the gene matches. The CDR3 here is CSASRTSGGAREQYF. As DNA, the CDR3 is TGCAGTGCTAGTAGGACTAGCGGGGGGGCTCGGGAGCAGTACTTC.

The chain combines TRBV3-1 (or the pseudogene TRBV3-2) with TRBJ2-5; 7 bases agree with TRBD1. The ends lost 0 bases at V and 3 bases at J; junction bases unmatched: 4. This CDR3 is built from 15 residues. Germline values: CDR1 LGHDT, CDR2 YNNKEL (reference sequence). In DNA form, the CDR3 reads TGTGCCAGCAGCCAAGATATGGGGACAGAAGAGACCCAGTACTTC. It translates to CASSQDMGTEETQYF.

The V call is TRBV28, the J call TRBJ1-4, with 7 positions matching TRBD1. V gave up 4 bases and J gave up 4 bases; unmatched junction bases: 3. The germline gives CDR1 MDHEN, CDR2 SYDVKM. This CDR3 is built from 14 residues. CDR3 sequence: CASSSQGHNEKLFF. For the CDR3, the DNA is TGTGCCAGCAGTTCACAGGGGCATAATGAAAAACTGTTTTTT.

The chain uses TRBV2 and TRBJ1-1, with 8 bases aligning to TRBD1. With 3 bases clipped from V and 12 bases from J, the junction kept 12 bases outside the gene matches. The length of the CDR3 is 14 residues. Per the germline V gene, CDR1 is SNHLY and CDR2 is FYNNEI. The CDR3 region has the DNA TGTGCCAGCAGTGACGCTGACGGACAGGGTCCCACTTTCTTT. Translation: CASSDADGQGPTFF. The full variable domain, completed using reference TRBV2 and TRBJ1-1, is EPEVTQTPSHQVTQMGQEVILRCVPISNHLYFYWYRQILGQKVEFLVSFYNNEISEKSEIFDDQFSVERPDGSNFTLKIRSTKLEDSAMYFCASSDADGQGPTFFGQGTRLTVV.

The CDR3 loop is CASSVDRAGGYGYTF. The DNA of the CDR3 is TGTGCCAGCAGCGTAGACAGGGCGGGGGGATATGGCTACACCTTC. The chain has TRBV9 and TRBJ1-2, with a weak D call TRBD1 (6 bases). The CDR3 runs 15 residues. The germline gives CDR1 SGDLS, CDR2 YYNGEE. V lost 0 bases and J 5 bases, leaving 14 bases between the germline ends. Full variable domain (rest looked up from reference TRBV9 and TRBJ1-2): DSGVTQTPKHLITATGQRVTLRCSPRSGDLSVYWYQQSLDQGLQFLIQYYNGEERAKGNILERFSAQQFPDLHSELNLSSLELGDSALYFCASSVDRAGGYGYTFGSGTRLTVV.

The chain joins TRBV28 to TRBJ1-5; D is unclear. The CDR3 length is 14 residues. Trimming removed 4 bases from V and 6 bases from J, with 13 bases in between. Germline V gene lookup returns CDR1 MDHEN and CDR2 SYDVKM. The CDR3 loop reads CASSSPGVVQPQHF. The CDR3 bases are TGTGCCAGCAGTTCCCCCGGGGTAGTTCAGCCCCAGCATTTT.

Worth noting for this clone: Other DNA variants within this sample encode the same CDR3. This chain connects TRBV5-1 to TRBJ2-2; the match to TRBD1 covers 10 bases. CDR1 SGHRS and CDR2 YFSETQ come from the germline V gene. The CDR3 is 16 residues long. Germline trimming cut 4 bases from V and 6 bases from J; bases unmatched to any gene: 9. CDR3 in DNA: TGCGCCAGCAGCCATAGTGGACAGGGGGGTGCCGGGGAGCTGTTTTTT. The encoded protein is CASSHSGQGGAGELFF.

V gene TRBV11-2 combines with J gene TRBJ2-3; 8 nucleotides agree with TRBD1. The CDR3 consists of 15 residues. With 6 bases clipped from V and 4 bases from J, the junction kept 9 bases outside the gene matches. The germline CDR1 and CDR2 sequences are SGHAT and FQNNGV. CDR3 nucleotides: TGTGCCAGCAGGACTCACGGACAGGGCGCAGATACGCAGTATTTT. Its protein product is CASRTHGQGADTQYF.

The genes are TRBV6-6 and TRBJ1-2; TRBD1 is a possible D gene (5 bases). V was pared by 8 bases and J by 0 bases, with 16 bases between. This CDR3 region has 15 residues. CDR1 MNHNY and CDR2 SVGAGI come from the germline V gene (reference sequence). CDR3 bases: TGTGCCAGCCGATCTCCCAGGGAAGCTAACTATGGCTACACCTTC. Translation: CASRSPREANYGYTF.

The chain uses TRBV3-1 (or the pseudogene TRBV3-2) and TRBJ1-4; D gene unclear. This CDR3 is 13 amino acids long. Between the trimmed V and J ends, which lost 4 bases and 5 bases, there was a span of 8 bases. CDR1 and CDR2 from the germline V gene are LGHDT and YNNKEL (reference sequence). CDR3 bases: TGTGCCAGCAGCCGCGGGAGGAATGAAAAACTGTTTTTT. It codes for CASSRGRNEKLFF.

This clone was detected a few times. V gene TRBV7-9 combines with J gene TRBJ2-7, with D tentatively TRBD2 (5 bases). The CDR3 is made up of 11 amino acids. Germline V gives CDR1 SEHNR, CDR2 FQNEAQ (reference sequence). The V and J ends lost 8 bases and 4 bases respectively, with 9 bases between them. CDR3: CASGEGYEQYF. The CDR3 region has the DNA TGTGCCAGCGGCGAGGGTTACGAGCAGTACTTC.

Only a few counts were recorded for this clone. The chain links TRBV5-1 to TRBJ2-2; tentative D call: TRBD2 (6 bases). The CDR3 covers 16 residues. V was trimmed by 0 bases and J by 0 bases, leaving 9 bases between them. Germline V gene sequence: CDR1 SGHRS, CDR2 YFSETQ. The CDR3 DNA sequence: TGCGCCAGCAGCTTGGGACCGGGGGCGAACACCGGGGAGCTGTTTTTT. Encoded protein: CASSLGPGANTGELFF.

To note about this clone: Other nucleotide sequences in the sample specify the same CDR3. CDR3 DNA: TGTGCCAGTAGTATAGGGCAGGGAGGACAGCCCCAGCATTTT. Its protein is CASSIGQGGQPQHF. The chain employs TRBV19 and TRBJ1-5; D perhaps matches TRBD1 (5 bases). The CDR3 is 14 residues long. Germline lookup yields CDR1 LNHDA and CDR2 SQIVND (reference sequence). The ends were cut back, 1 base at V and 7 bases at J, with 11 bases in the middle.

CDR3 residues: CARSYTTRSGRVREDTEAFF. CDR3 sequence (DNA): TGTGCCAGGTCTTATACAACCCGATCTGGCAGGGTCAGAGAGGACACTGAAGCTTTCTTT. The chain is built from TRBV2 and TRBJ1-1; D perhaps matches TRBD1 (5 bases). V was cut by 9 bases and J by 3 bases, with 35 bases left in between. Germline-derived CDR1 and CDR2 are SNHLY and FYNNEI. The CDR3 spans 20 residues.

The chain links TRBV9 to TRBJ2-1; 9 bases match TRBD2. Germline V gene sequence: CDR1 SGDLS, CDR2 YYNGEE. J lost 8 bases, V lost 2 bases, and 5 bases had no gene match. This CDR3 has 14 residues. The DNA of the CDR3 is TGTGCCAGCAGCGTCGCGGGGGGGCCATATGAGCAGTTCTTC. It is translated as CASSVAGGPYEQFF.

The chain uses TRBV30 and TRBJ1-2, with 9 bases identical to TRBD1. The CDR3 is made up of 15 amino acids. V was pared by 0 bases and J by 4 bases, with 6 bases of the junction left unmatched. Germline loops: CDR1 GTSNPN, CDR2 SVGIG (reference sequence). CDR3 in amino acids: CAWSVGGQGAYGYTF. The CDR3 DNA is TGTGCCTGGAGTGTGGGGGGACAGGGCGCCTATGGCTACACCTTC. The variable domain in full, completed from reference TRBV30 and TRBJ1-2, reads SQTIHQWPATLVQPVGSPLSLECTVEGTSNPNLYWYRQAAGRGLQLLFYSVGIGQISSEVPQNLSASRPQDRQFILSSKKLLLSDSGFYLCAWSVGGQGAYGYTFGSGTRLTVV.

The genes are TRBV24-1 and TRBJ2-3; D is possibly TRBD1 (6 bases). The CDR3 has 14 amino acids. The germline V and J ends were trimmed by 2 bases and 6 bases, with 11 bases remaining between them. Germline-derived CDR1 and CDR2 are KGHDR and SFDVKD. CDR3 nucleotides: TGTGCCACCAGTGATTCGAGGACAGCTGATACGCAGTATTTT. This gives the protein CATSDSRTADTQYF.

This sequence joins TRBV30 and TRBJ1-5; 8 bases are shared with TRBD1. Germline CDR1 and CDR2: GTSNPN and SVGIG (reference sequence). The CDR3 is made up of 14 amino acids. V lost 1 base, J lost 9 bases, and 8 bases stayed unmatched. The CDR3 is CAWSAGTGDRPQHF. In DNA form, the CDR3 reads TGTGCCTGGAGTGCCGGGACAGGCGATCGGCCCCAGCATTTT.

This rearrangement joins TRBV28 to TRBJ2-3, with D possibly TRBD2 on 6 matching bases. Germline V gene lookup returns CDR1 MDHEN and CDR2 SYDVKM. V was cut by 4 bases and J by 0 bases, with 11 bases left in between. The CDR3 contains 15 residues. CDR3: CASSSAGTSTDTQYF. CDR3 in DNA: TGTGCCAGCAGTTCAGCAGGGACTAGCACAGATACGCAGTATTTT.

This chain links TRBV6-5 with TRBJ1-1; TRBD1 matches 8 bases. There are 14 residues in the CDR3. The junction had 10 bases not matched to a gene; V was cut back by 8 bases and J by 5 bases. Germline V gene sequence: CDR1 MNHEY, CDR2 SVGAGI. The CDR3 coding sequence is TGTGCCAGCCGCCCGGGGGACAGGAGGACTGAAGCTTTCTTT. Translated, it gives CASRPGDRRTEAFF.

Of note for this clone: Other DNA sequences in this sample translate to the same CDR3. V gene TRBV5-1 combines with J gene TRBJ2-7; weak D call: TRBD2 (5 bases). The CDR3 is made up of 14 amino acids. V lost 0 bases, J lost 1 base, and 8 bases lay in between. Per germline, CDR1 SGHRS and CDR2 YFSETQ. The CDR3 spells CASSLDPGSYEQYF. CDR3 DNA sequence: TGCGCCAGCAGCTTGGACCCGGGATCCTACGAGCAGTACTTC.

The chain couples TRBV4-1 to TRBJ2-2; D possibly corresponds to TRBD1 (6 bases). Trimming took off 4 bases at V and 0 bases at J, with 21 bases between the two ends. The germline CDR1 and CDR2 sequences are MGHRA and YSYEKL. The CDR3 covers 19 residues. Here the CDR3 reads CASSLPRGGRGSNTGELFF. CDR3 bases: TGCGCCAGCAGCCTCCCCAGGGGCGGACGAGGTTCGAACACCGGGGAGCTGTTTTTT.

The rearrangement links TRBV2 to TRBJ2-2, with D possibly TRBD2 on 5 matching bases. V dropped 4 bases and J dropped 5 bases, with 11 bases sitting between them. This CDR3 has 14 amino acids. Germline V gives CDR1 SNHLY, CDR2 FYNNEI. The CDR3 region has the DNA TGTGCCAGCAGTGTGGCTAGCTTTACCGGGGAGCTGTTTTTT. Translating it yields CASSVASFTGELFF.

V gene TRBV6-5 combines with J gene TRBJ1-1; the D is unclear. The CDR3 covers 14 residues. The germline V gene encodes CDR1 MNHEY and CDR2 SVGAGI. V gave up 10 bases and J gave up 1 base, with 16 bases separating them. The CDR3 DNA is TGTGCCACCTCCCTCCGGCGGGAGAACACTGAAGCTTTCTTT. Encoded protein: CATSLRRENTEAFF.

The rearrangement links TRBV29-1 to TRBJ2-1, with D hard to call. The CDR3 runs to 19 residues. V dropped 2 bases and J dropped 4 bases, with 27 bases sitting between them. From germline, CDR1 is SQVTM and CDR2 ANQGSEA. DNA of the CDR3: TGCAGCGTTGAAAATTGGCTTGGGCAGCCCGGTGTAAAATACAATGAGCAGTTCTTC. This gives the protein CSVENWLGQPGVKYNEQFF.

Only one count was recorded for this clone. The chain couples TRBV6-5 to TRBJ2-6, with D hard to call. Deletions cut 8 bases from V and 0 bases from J, with 8 bases between. Germline V gives CDR1 MNHEY, CDR2 SVGAGI. This CDR3 spans 14 amino acids. The CDR3: CASELSSGANVLTF. For the CDR3, the DNA is TGTGCCAGCGAGTTGAGCTCTGGGGCCAACGTCCTGACTTTC.